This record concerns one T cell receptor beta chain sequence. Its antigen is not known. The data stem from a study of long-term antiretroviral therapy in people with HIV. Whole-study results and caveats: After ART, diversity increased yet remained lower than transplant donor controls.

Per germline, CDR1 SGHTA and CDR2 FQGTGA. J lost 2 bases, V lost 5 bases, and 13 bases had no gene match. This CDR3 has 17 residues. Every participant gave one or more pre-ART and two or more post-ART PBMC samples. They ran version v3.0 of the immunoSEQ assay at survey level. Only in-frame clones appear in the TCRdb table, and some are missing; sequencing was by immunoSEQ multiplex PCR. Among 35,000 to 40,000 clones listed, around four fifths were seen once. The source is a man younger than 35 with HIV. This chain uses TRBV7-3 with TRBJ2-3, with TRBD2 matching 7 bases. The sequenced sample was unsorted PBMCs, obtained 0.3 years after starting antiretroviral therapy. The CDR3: CASSRGLSGAYTDTQYF. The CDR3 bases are TGTGCCAGCAGCCGCGGACTCAGCGGGGCCTACACAGATACGCAGTATTTT. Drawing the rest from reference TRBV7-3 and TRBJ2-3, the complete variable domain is GAGVSQTPSNKVTEKGKYVELRCDPISGHTALYWYRQSLGQGPEFLIYFQGTGAADDSGLPNDRFFAVRPEGSVSTLKIQRTERGDSAVYLCASSRGLSGAYTDTQYFGPGTRLTVL.